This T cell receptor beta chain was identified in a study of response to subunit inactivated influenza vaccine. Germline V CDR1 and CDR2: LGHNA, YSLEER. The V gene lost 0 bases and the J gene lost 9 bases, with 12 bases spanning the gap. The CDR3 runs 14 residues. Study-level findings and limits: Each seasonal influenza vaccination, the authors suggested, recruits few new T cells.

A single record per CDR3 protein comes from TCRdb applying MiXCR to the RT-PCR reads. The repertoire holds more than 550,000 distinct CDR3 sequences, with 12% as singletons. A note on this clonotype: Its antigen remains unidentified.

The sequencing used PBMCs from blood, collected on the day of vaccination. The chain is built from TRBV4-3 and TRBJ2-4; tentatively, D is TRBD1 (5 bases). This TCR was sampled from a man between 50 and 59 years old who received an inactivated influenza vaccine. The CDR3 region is CASSQEAGQGIQYF. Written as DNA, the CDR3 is TGCGCCAGCAGCCAAGAAGCAGGGCAGGGCATTCAGTACTTC.